This T cell receptor beta chain was retrieved from a study of immune evolution from preneoplasia to lung adenocarcinoma. The method was immunoSEQ multiplex PCR; TCRdb's version includes in-frame clones alone and lacks a portion of them. The profile shows about 4,000 clones, 65% to 80% of them singletons. The table lists this clone with a count of one. Sequencing was carried out using FFPE minimally invasive lung adenocarcinoma tissue. The receptor's source is a person aged 70 to 85 with lung adenocarcinoma.

The CDR3 nucleotides read TGTGCCAGCAGGCAGGGTCCCTCCAGGGGAAAACTGTTTTTT. It translates to CASRQGPSRGKLFF. The V and J genes are TRBV7-2 and TRBJ1-4; a possible D gene is TRBD1 (6 bases). Between the trimmed V and J ends, which lost 6 bases and 10 bases, there was a span of 18 bases. This CDR3 region has 14 residues. Germline V gene lookup returns CDR1 SGHTA and CDR2 FQGNSA.